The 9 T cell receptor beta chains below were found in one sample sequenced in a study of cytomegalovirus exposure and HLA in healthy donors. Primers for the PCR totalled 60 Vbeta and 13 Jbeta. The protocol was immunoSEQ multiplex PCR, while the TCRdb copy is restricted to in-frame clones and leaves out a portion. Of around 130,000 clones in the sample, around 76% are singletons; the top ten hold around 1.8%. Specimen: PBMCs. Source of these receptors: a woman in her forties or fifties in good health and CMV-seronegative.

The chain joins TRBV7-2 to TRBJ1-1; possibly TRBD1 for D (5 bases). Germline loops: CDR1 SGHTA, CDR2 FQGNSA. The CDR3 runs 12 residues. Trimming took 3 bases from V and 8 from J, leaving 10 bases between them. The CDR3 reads CASSLGRGEAFF. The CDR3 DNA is TGTGCCAGCAGCTTGGGTAGGGGCGAAGCTTTCTTT.

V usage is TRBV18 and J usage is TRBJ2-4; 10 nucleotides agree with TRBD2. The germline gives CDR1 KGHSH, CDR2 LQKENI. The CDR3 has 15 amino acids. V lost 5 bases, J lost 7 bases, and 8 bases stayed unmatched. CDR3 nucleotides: TGTGCCAGCTCAACGGGGGATAGCGGGAGGAACATTCAGTACTTC. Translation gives CASSTGDSGRNIQYF.

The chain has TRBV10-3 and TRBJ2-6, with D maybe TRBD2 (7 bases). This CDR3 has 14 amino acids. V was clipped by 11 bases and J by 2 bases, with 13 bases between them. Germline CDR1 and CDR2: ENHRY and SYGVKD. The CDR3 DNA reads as TGTGCCGCAGGGGAGGGGCCTGGGGCCAACGTCCTGACTTTC. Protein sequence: CAAGEGPGANVLTF.

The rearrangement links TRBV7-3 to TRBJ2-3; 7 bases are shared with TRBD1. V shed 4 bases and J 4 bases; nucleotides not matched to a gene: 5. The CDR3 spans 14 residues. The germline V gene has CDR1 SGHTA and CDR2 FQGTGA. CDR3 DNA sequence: TGTGCCAGCAGCTCCACAGGGGCCGCAGATACGCAGTATTTT. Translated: CASSSTGAADTQYF.

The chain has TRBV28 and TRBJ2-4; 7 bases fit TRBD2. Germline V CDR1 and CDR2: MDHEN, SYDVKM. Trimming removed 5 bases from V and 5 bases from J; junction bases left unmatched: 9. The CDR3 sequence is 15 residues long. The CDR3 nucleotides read TGTGCCAGCAGTCCCTTTGGACTAGACGAAAACATTCAGTACTTC. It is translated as CASSPFGLDENIQYF.

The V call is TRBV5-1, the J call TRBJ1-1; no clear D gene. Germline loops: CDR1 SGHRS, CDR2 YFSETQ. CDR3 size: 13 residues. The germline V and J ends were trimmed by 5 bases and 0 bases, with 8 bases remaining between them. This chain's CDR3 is CASRIQLNTEAFF. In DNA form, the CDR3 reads TGCGCCAGCAGGATACAGCTGAACACTGAAGCTTTCTTT.

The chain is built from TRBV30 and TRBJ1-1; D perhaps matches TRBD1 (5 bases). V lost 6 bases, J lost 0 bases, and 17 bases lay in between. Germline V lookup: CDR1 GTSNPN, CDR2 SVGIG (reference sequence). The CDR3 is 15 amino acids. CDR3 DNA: TGTGCCTGTGGGGGGGAAAATTTGATGAACACTGAAGCTTTCTTT. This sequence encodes CACGGENLMNTEAFF.

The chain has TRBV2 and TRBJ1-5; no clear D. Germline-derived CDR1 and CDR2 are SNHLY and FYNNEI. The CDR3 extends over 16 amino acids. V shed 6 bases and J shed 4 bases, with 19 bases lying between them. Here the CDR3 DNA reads TGTGCCAGCAGCTCTACAGTGATCCGAGGGAATCAGCCCCAGCATTTT. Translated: CASSSTVIRGNQPQHF.

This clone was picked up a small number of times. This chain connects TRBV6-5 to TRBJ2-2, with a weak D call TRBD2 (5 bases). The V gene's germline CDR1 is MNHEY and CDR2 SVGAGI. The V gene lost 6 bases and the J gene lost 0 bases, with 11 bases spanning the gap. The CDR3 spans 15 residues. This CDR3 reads CASRVQRSNTGELFF. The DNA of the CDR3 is TGTGCCAGCAGGGTTCAGCGGTCGAACACCGGGGAGCTGTTTTTT.